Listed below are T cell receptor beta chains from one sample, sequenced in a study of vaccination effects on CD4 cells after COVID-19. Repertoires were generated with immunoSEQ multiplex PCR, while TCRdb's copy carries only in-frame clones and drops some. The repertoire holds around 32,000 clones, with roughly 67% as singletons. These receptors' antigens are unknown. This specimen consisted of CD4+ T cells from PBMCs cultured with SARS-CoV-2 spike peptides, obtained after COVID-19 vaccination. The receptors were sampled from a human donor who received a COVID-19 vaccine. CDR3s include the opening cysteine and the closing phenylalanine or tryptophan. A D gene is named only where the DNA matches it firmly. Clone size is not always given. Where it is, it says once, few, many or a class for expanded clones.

CASSKFGTGNSPLHF,TGTGCCAGTAGCAAATTCGGGACAGGGAATTCACCCCTCCACTTT,TRBD1,TRBV19,few,TRBJ1-6
CAWSVRVNQPQHF,TGTGCCTGGAGTGTAAGGGTTAATCAGCCCCAGCATTTT,.,TRBV30,few,TRBJ1-5
CASSHLGQSGSGELFF,TGTGCCAGCAGCCATTTAGGGCAGAGTGGATCCGGGGAGCTGTTTTTT,.,TRBV11-3,.,TRBJ2-2
CASSTISRGQIDEQYF,TGTGCCAGTTCAACTATATCGAGGGGTCAAATAGACGAGCAGTACTTC,.,TRBV18,.,TRBJ2-7
CASGLGTTYEQYF,TGTGCCAGCGGCCTCGGGACTACCTACGAGCAGTACTTC,TRBD2,TRBV12-3/TRBV12-4,once,TRBJ2-7
CASSNAATVNYGYTF,TGTGCCAGCAGTAATGCCGCGACAGTGAACTATGGCTACACCTTC,.,TRBV5-4,.,TRBJ1-2
CASTMDSDQPQHF,TGTGCCAGCACCATGGACAGTGATCAGCCCCAGCATTTT,.,TRBV2,.,TRBJ1-5
CASTGTGANVLTF,TGTGCCAGCACAGGGACTGGGGCCAACGTCCTGACTTTC,.,TRBV11-2,few,TRBJ2-6
CASSPRGQSYGYTF,TGTGCCAGCAGCCCGAGGGGGCAATCCTATGGCTACACCTTC,TRBD1,TRBV6-5,.,TRBJ1-2
CAWVGEGAYEQYF,TGTGCCTGGGTCGGTGAGGGAGCCTACGAGCAGTACTTC,.,TRBV2,.,TRBJ2-7
CASSHGTNEKLFF,TGTGCCAGCAGCCACGGAACTAATGAAAAACTGTTTTTT,.,TRBV14,.,TRBJ1-4
CASSDSVAGGPDTQYF,TGTGCCAGCAGTGACTCGGTGGCGGGGGGGCCCGATACGCAGTATTTT,TRBD2,TRBV6-4,.,TRBJ2-3
CASSVGLAGGSNQPQHF,TGTGCCAGCAGTGTGGGTTTGGCCGGGGGGAGCAATCAGCCCCAGCATTTT,.,TRBV6-1,few,TRBJ1-5
CASTGSLLGNEQFF,TGTGCCAGCACCGGGAGTTTGCTTGGCAATGAGCAGTTCTTC,.,TRBV6-5,once,TRBJ2-1
CASGLGREEATQYF,TGTGCTAGTGGTTTGGGGCGGGAAGAGGCTACGCAGTATTTT,.,TRBV12-5,.,TRBJ2-3
CASSPTYGGGSEAFF,TGTGCCAGCTCACCAACATATGGCGGGGGCTCAGAGGCTTTCTTT,.,TRBV18,.,TRBJ1-1
CASSFGERYEQYF,TGTGCCAGCAGCTTTGGGGAGCGATACGAGCAGTACTTC,.,TRBV11-2,.,TRBJ2-7
CASSHLVRVEQYF,TGTGCCAGCAGCCACCTAGTGAGGGTTGAGCAGTACTTC,.,TRBV11-2,.,TRBJ2-7
CASSLEQASYNEQFF,TGTGCCAGCAGCTTGGAACAGGCCAGCTACAATGAGCAGTTCTTC,.,TRBV5-4,.,TRBJ2-1
CASSLVSSRETQYF,TGTGCCAGCAGCTTAGTTTCTAGCCGAGAGACCCAGTACTTC,.,TRBV7-8,.,TRBJ2-5
CASSLGQGYTEAFF,TGTGCCAGCAGCTTGGGGCAGGGTTACACTGAAGCTTTCTTT,.,TRBV5-6,.,TRBJ1-1
CASSQEGIPRSPLHF,TGTGCCAGCAGCCAAGAAGGGATCCCTCGTTCACCCCTCCACTTT,.,TRBV3-1/TRBV3-2,few,TRBJ1-6
CASSLTETGGGYTF,TGTGCCAGCAGCCTTACCGAGACAGGGGGTGGCTACACCTTC,TRBD1,TRBV11-3,few,TRBJ1-2
CASSDGGSTDTQYF,TGTGCCAGCAGTGACGGGGGGAGCACAGATACGCAGTATTTT,.,TRBV6-4,few,TRBJ2-3
CASSPRQAGSLNTEAFF,TGTGCCAGCTCACCCAGACAGGCCGGGTCGCTGAACACTGAAGCTTTCTTT,.,TRBV18,.,TRBJ1-1
CASSSGEETQYF,TGTGCCAGTAGCTCAGGGGAAGAGACCCAGTACTTC,.,TRBV19,.,TRBJ2-5
CASSQGQAKYF,TGTGCCAGCAGCCAAGGACAGGCCAAGTACTTC,TRBD1,TRBV7-9,.,TRBJ2-7
CASSQTRTGVGNTIYF,TGTGCCAGCAGCCAAACGAGGACAGGGGTTGGAAACACCATATATTTT,TRBD1,TRBV3-1/TRBV3-2,.,TRBJ1-3
CATGGTLPRYEQYF,TGTGCCACCGGGGGTACCCTCCCCAGGTACGAGCAGTACTTC,.,TRBV6-5,few,TRBJ2-7
CASGSSVSSYEQYF,TGTGCTAGTGGTTCGAGCGTAAGCTCCTACGAGCAGTACTTC,.,TRBV12-5,few,TRBJ2-7
CASSHLQARTEAFF,TGCGCCAGCAGCCACCTACAGGCTAGGACTGAAGCTTTCTTT,.,TRBV4-1,few,TRBJ1-1
CASKRLADNEQFF,TGTGCCAGCAAACGACTAGCGGACAATGAGCAGTTCTTC,TRBD2,TRBV6-5,.,TRBJ2-1
CAWGSFPYEQYF,TGTGCCTGGGGGTCCTTCCCCTACGAGCAGTACTTC,.,TRBV30,.,TRBJ2-7
CASTYMSTSGTGELFF,TGTGCCAGTACCTACATGTCGACTAGCGGCACCGGGGAGCTGTTTTTT,TRBD2,TRBV19,.,TRBJ2-2